This T cell receptor beta chain comes out of a study of cytomegalovirus exposure and HLA in healthy donors. Whole-study findings and limits: Reports indicated that the classifier achieved high specificity and sensitivity in diagnosing cytomegalovirus status. In presence/absence analyses, roughly uniform sequencing depth across donors was assumed.

The study ran its PCR with 60 Vbeta and 13 Jbeta primers. TCRdb's copy holds only in-frame clones and misses some; the assay was immunoSEQ multiplex PCR. The data hold under 200,000 clones, with about 80% observed a single time. J lost 4 bases, V lost 1 base, and 4 bases had no gene match. Per germline, CDR1 SNHLY and CDR2 FYNNEI. The CDR3 loop spans 15 amino acids. To note about this clone: The antigen remains undetermined.

Sequencing input: PBMCs. The clonotype was recovered from a man younger than 40 in good health and CMV-seropositive. This chain connects TRBV2 to TRBJ1-5, with 7 bases aligning to TRBD1. CDR3 loop: CASSEGQGENQPQHF. The CDR3 DNA sequence: TGTGCCAGCAGTGAAGGGCAGGGGGAAAATCAGCCCCAGCATTTT. The variable domain in full, completed from reference TRBV2 and TRBJ1-5, reads EPEVTQTPSHQVTQMGQEVILRCVPISNHLYFYWYRQILGQKVEFLVSFYNNEISEKSEIFDDQFSVERPDGSNFTLKIRSTKLEDSAMYFCASSEGQGENQPQHFGDGTRLSIL.